This T cell receptor (beta chain) is drawn from a study of blood T cells in healthy people across ages. With a J-beta primer mix and a sample-barcoded 5' primer, a second PCR ran about 7 to 12 cycles. TCRdb reanalysed the 5' RACE reads using MiXCR and keeps one entry per CDR3 protein. The sample includes approximately 730,000 distinct CDR3 sequences, roughly 53% of them seen just once. There are 16 residues in the CDR3. Germline CDR1 reads SGDLS; CDR2 reads YYNGEE. V and J are TRBV9 and TRBJ2-7; tentative D call: TRBD2 (5 bases). The DNA end is a closer match to TRBJ2-5, so the J assignment may be wrong. Sequenced input: blood. This sequence was found in a man aged 80 or over in good health. This chain's CDR3 is CASSVDPGPGGETQYF. CDR3 nucleotides: TGTGCCAGCAGCGTCGATCCGGGCCCAGGAGGAGAGACCCAGTACTTC.